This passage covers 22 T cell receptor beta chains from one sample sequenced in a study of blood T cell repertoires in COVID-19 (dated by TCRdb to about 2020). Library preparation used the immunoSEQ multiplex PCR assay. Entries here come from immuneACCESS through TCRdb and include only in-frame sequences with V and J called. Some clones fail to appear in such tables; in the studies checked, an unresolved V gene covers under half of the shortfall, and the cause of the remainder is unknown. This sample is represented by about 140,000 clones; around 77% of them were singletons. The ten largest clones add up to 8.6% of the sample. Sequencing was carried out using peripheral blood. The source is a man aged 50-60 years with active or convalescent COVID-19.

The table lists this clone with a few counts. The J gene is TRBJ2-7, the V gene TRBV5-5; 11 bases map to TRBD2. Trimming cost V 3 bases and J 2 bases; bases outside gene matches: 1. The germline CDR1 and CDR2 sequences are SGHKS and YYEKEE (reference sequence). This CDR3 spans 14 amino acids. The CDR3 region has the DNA TGTGCCAGCAGCTGGGGACTAGCGGCCTACGAGCAGTACTTC. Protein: CASSWGLAAYEQYF.

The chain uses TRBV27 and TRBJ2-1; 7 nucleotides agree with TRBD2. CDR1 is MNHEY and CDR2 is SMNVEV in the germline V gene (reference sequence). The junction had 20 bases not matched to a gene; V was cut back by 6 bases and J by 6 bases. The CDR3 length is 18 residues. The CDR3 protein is CASRIKGVAGAIRNEQFF. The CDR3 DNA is TGTGCCAGCAGAATAAAGGGCGTCGCGGGAGCCATACGCAATGAGCAGTTCTTC.

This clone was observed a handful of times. The CDR3 sequence is CASSEGGYGYTF. Written as DNA, the CDR3 is TGCGCCAGCAGCGAAGGGGGCTATGGCTACACCTTC. The chain combines TRBV5-1 with TRBJ1-2; D might be TRBD1 (6 bases). Trimming removed 4 bases from V and 4 bases from J, with 8 bases in between. The CDR3 spans 12 residues. Germline CDR1 and CDR2: SGHRS and YFSETQ.

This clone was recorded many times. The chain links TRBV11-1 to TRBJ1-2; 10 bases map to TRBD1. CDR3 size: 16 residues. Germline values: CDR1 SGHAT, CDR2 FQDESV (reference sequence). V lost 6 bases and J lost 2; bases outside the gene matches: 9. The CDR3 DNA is TGTGCCAGCAGTTCCACAACGACAGGGGGCAACTATGGCTACACCTTC. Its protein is CASSSTTTGGNYGYTF.

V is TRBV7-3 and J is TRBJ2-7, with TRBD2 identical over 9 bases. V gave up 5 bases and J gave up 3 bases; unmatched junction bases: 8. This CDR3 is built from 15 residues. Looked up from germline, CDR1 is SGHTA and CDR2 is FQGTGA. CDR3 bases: TGTGCCAGCAGCCTCTCGGGACTAGCCATCTACGAGCAGTACTTC. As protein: CASSLSGLAIYEQYF.

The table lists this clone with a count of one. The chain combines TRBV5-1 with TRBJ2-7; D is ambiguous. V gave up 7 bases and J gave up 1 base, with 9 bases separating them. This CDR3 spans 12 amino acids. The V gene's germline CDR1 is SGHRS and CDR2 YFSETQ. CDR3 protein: CASGTVSYEQYF. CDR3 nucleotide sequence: TGCGCCAGCGGTACAGTTTCCTACGAGCAGTACTTC.

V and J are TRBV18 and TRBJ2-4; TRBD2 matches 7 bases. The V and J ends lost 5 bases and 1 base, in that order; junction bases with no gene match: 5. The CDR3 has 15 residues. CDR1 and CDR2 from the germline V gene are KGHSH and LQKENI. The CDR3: CASSANGGAKNIQYF. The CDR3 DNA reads TGTGCCAGCTCAGCAAACGGGGGGGCCAAAAACATTCAGTACTTC.

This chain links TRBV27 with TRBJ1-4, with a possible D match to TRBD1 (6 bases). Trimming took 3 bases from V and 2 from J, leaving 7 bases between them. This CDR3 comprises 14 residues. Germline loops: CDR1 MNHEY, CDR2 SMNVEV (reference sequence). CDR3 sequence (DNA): TGTGCCAGCAGTTTCAGGGGTACTAATGAAAAACTGTTTTTT. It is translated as CASSFRGTNEKLFF.

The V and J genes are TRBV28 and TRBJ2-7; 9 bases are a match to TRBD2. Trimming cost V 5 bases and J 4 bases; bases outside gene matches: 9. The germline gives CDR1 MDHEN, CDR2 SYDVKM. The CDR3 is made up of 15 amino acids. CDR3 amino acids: CASSPWLAGRYEQYF. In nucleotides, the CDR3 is TGTGCCAGCAGTCCCTGGCTAGCGGGACGATACGAGCAGTACTTC.

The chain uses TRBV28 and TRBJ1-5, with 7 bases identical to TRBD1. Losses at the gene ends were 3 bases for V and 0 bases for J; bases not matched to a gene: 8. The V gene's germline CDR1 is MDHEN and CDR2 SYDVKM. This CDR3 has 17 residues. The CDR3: CASSFGTAIYSNQPQHF. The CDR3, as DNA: TGTGCCAGCAGTTTCGGGACAGCTATCTATAGCAATCAGCCCCAGCATTTT.

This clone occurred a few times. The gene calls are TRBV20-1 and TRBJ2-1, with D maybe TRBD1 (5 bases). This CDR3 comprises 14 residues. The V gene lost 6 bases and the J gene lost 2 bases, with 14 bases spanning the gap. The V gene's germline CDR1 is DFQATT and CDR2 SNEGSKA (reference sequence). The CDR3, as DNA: TGCAGTGCCAGTACAGGCGGACCCTACAATGAGCAGTTCTTC. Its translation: CSASTGGPYNEQFF.

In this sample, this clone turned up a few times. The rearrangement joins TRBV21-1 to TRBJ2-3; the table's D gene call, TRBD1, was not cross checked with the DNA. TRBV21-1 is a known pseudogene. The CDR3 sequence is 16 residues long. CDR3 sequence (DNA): TGTGCCAGCAGCAAGTCCAGGGGCAGGGGCACAGATACGCAGTATTTT. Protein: CASSKSRGRGTDTQYF.

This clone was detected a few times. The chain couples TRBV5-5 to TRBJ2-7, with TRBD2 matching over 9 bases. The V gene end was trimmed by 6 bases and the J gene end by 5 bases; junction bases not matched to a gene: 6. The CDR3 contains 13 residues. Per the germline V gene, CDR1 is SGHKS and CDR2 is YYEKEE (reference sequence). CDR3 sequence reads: CASIGTSSNEQYF. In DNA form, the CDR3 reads TGTGCCAGCATCGGGACTAGCTCTAACGAGCAGTACTTC. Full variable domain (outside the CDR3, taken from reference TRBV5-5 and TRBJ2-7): DAGVTQSPTHLIKTRGQQVTLRCSPISGHKSVSWYQQVLGQGPQFIFQYYEKEERGRGNFPDRFSARQFPNYSSELNVNALLLGDSALYLCASIGTSSNEQYFGPGTRLTVT.

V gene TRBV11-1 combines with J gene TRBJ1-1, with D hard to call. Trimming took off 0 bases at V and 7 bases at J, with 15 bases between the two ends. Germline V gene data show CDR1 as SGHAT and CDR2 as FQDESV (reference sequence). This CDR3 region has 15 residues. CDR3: CASSLAGRRENEAFF. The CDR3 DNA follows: TGTGCCAGCAGCTTAGCGGGCAGACGGGAGAATGAAGCTTTCTTT.

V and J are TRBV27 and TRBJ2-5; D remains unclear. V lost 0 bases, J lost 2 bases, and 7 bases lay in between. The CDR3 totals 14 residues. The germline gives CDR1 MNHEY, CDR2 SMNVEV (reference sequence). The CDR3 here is CASSLSLSQETQYF. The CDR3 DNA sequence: TGTGCCAGCAGTTTATCCCTGTCTCAAGAGACCCAGTACTTC.

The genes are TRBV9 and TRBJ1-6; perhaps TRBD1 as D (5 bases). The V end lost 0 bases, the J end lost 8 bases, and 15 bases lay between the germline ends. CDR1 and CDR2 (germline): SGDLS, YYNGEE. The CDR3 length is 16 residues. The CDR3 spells CASSVAVLDTDSPLHF. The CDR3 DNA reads TGTGCCAGCAGCGTAGCTGTTTTGGACACTGATTCACCCCTCCACTTT.

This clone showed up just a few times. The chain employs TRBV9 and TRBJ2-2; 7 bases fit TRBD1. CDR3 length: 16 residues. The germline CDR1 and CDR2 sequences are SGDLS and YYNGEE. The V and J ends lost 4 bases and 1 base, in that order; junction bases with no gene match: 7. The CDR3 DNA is TGTGCCAGCAGCCCAAGGGGGACAGTGAACACCGGGGAGCTGTTTTTT. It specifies CASSPRGTVNTGELFF.

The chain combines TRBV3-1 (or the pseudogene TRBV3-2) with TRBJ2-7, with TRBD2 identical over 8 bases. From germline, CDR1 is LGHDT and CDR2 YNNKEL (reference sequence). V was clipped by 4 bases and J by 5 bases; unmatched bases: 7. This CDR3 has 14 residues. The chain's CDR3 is CASSPTSAWHEQYF. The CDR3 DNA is TGTGCCAGCAGCCCGACTAGCGCTTGGCACGAGCAGTACTTC.

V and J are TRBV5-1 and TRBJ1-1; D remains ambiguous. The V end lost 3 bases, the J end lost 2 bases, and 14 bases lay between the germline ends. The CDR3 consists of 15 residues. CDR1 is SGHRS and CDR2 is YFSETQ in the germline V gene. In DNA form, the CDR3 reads TGCGCCAGCAGCTGGAGGCCAGGCCAAAACACTGAAGCTTTCTTT. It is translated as CASSWRPGQNTEAFF. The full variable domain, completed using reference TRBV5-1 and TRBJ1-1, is KAGVTQTPRYLIKTRGQQVTLSCSPISGHRSVSWYQQTPGQGLQFLFEYFSETQRNKGNFPGRFSGRQFSNSRSEMNVSTLELGDSALYLCASSWRPGQNTEAFFGQGTRLTVV.

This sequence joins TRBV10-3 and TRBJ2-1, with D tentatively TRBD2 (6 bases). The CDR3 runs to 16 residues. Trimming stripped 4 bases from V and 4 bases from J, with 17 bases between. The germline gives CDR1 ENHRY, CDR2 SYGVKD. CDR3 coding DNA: TGTGCCATCAGTGGGGGACTGGCGGCCTCTTACAATGAGCAGTTCTTC. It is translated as CAISGGLAASYNEQFF.

The CDR3: CASSLSRGYNEQFF. DNA for the CDR3: TGTGCCAGCAGCTTAAGTAGGGGGTACAATGAGCAGTTCTTC. This chain links TRBV11-3 with TRBJ2-1; maybe TRBD1 (6 bases). CDR1 is SGHNT, CDR2 YENEEA, per germline. Between the trimmed V and J ends, which lost 2 bases and 4 bases, there was a span of 9 bases. The length of the CDR3 is 14 residues.

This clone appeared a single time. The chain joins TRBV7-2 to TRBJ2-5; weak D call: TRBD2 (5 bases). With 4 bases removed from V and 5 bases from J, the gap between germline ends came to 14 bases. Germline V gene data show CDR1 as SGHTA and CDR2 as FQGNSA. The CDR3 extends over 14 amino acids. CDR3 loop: CASSSGLSGETQYF. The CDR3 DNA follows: TGTGCCAGCAGCTCCGGGCTTTCGGGGGAGACCCAGTACTTC.